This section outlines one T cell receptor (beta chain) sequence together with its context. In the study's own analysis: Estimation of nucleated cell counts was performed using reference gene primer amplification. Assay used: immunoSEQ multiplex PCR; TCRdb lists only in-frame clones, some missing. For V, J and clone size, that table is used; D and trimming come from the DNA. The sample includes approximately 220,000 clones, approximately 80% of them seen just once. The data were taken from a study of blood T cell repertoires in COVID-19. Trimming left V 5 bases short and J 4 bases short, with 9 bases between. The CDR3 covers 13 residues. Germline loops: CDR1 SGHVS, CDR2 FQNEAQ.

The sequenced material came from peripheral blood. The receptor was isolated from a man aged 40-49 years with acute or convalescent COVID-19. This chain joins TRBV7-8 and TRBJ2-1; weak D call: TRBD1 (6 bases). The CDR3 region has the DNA TGTGCCAGCAGCCCCGACAGGTACAATGAGCAGTTCTTC. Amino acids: CASSPDRYNEQFF.